These 25 T cell receptor beta chains originate from one sample sequenced in a study of shared clonotypes between healthy human individuals. The protocol was immunoSEQ multiplex PCR, while the TCRdb copy is restricted to in-frame clones and leaves out a portion. The table lists roughly 2 million clones, 90% to 97% of them singletons. The specimen was naive CD4+ T cells sorted from blood. Specified subset: CD45RA+ positively selected. Source of these receptors: a man younger than 35 in good health.

Points on this clone: The same CDR3 can be traced to other DNA sequences in this sample. The rearrangement links TRBV7-8 to TRBJ1-3, with D unclear. CDR3 length: 13 residues. Trimming took 3 bases from V and 1 from J, leaving 4 bases between them. Germline V gene data show CDR1 as SGHVS and CDR2 as FQNEAQ. The chain's CDR3 is CASSLGSGNTIYF. The CDR3, as DNA: TGTGCCAGCAGCTTGGGGTCTGGAAACACCATATATTTT.

The chain has TRBV18 and TRBJ2-3; the match to TRBD2 covers 9 bases. Losses at the gene ends were 6 bases for V and 5 bases for J; bases not matched to a gene: 9. Germline CDR1 is KGHSH and CDR2 is LQKENI. This CDR3 contains 15 residues. CDR3 coding DNA: TGTGCCAGCTCTATTATTGGGACTAGCTTAGATACGCAGTATTTT. This encodes CASSIIGTSLDTQYF.

The chain couples TRBV4-3 to TRBJ1-4; D gene unclear. Germline values: CDR1 LGHNA, CDR2 YSLEER. The CDR3 runs 15 residues. Trimming stripped 1 base from V and 8 bases from J, with 14 bases between. CDR3 DNA sequence: TGCGCCAGCAGCCAAGTCGGGGTAAAGAGGGAAAAACTGTTTTTT. Translation: CASSQVGVKREKLFF.

The V gene is TRBV28, the J gene TRBJ1-2, with D possibly being TRBD1 (6 bases). The V end lost 10 bases, the J end lost 2 bases, and 26 bases lay between the germline ends. CDR3 length: 17 amino acids. Looked up from germline, CDR1 is MDHEN and CDR2 is SYDVKM. The CDR3 sequence is CATHISGGRGPNYGYTF. Here the CDR3 DNA reads TGTGCCACCCATATTTCCGGGGGGCGAGGACCCAACTATGGCTACACCTTC.

The chain is built from TRBV30 and TRBJ2-7, with 10 nucleotides matching TRBD1. Germline CDR1 GTSNPN, CDR2 SVGIG (reference sequence). The CDR3 consists of 12 residues. Trimming took 5 bases from V and 3 from J; bases not matched to a gene: 1. The CDR3 region has the DNA TGTGCCTGGGGGACAGGGGACTACGAGCAGTACTTC. Its translation is CAWGTGDYEQYF.

The chain joins TRBV29-1 to TRBJ2-5; 7 positions agree with TRBD1. This CDR3 region has 13 residues. Unmatched junction bases numbered 5, after V lost 5 bases and J lost 2 bases. Looked up from germline, CDR1 is SQVTM and CDR2 is ANQGSEA. This CDR3 reads CSVRQGIQETQYF. Written as DNA, the CDR3 is TGCAGCGTTCGACAGGGAATACAAGAGACCCAGTACTTC.

This rearrangement joins TRBV7-8 to TRBJ2-2; 7 nucleotides agree with TRBD1. Germline V gene sequence: CDR1 SGHVS, CDR2 FQNEAQ. After removal of 6 bases from V and 3 bases from J, the junction contained 7 bases not matched to a gene. The CDR3 has 15 residues. The CDR3 loop reads CASSGQVLHTGELFF. In DNA, the CDR3 is TGTGCCAGCAGTGGACAGGTCCTACACACCGGGGAGCTGTTTTTT. Drawing the rest from reference TRBV7-8 and TRBJ2-2, the complete variable domain is GAGVSQSPRYKVAKRGQDVALRCDPISGHVSLFWYQQALGQGPEFLTYFQNEAQLDKSGLPSDRFFAERPEGSVSTLKIQRTQQEDSAVYLCASSGQVLHTGELFFGEGSRLTVL.

This clone was observed once. The chain links TRBV19 to TRBJ2-7, with D unresolved. Germline V gene data show CDR1 as LNHDA and CDR2 as SQIVND (reference sequence). V was clipped by 9 bases and J by 0 bases, with 12 bases between them. The CDR3 length is 13 residues. The CDR3 region is CASHGSLSYEQYF. The CDR3 DNA follows: TGTGCCAGCCACGGGTCCCTCTCCTACGAGCAGTACTTC.

The V gene is TRBV7-9, the J gene TRBJ1-4; D is undetermined. V dropped 1 base and J dropped 6 bases, with 15 bases sitting between them. Germline CDR1 reads SEHNR; CDR2 reads FQNEAQ (reference sequence). The CDR3 is 16 amino acids. The CDR3 loop is CASSLVAGPTDEKLFF. The CDR3 DNA reads as TGTGCCAGCAGCTTAGTGGCAGGTCCAACGGATGAAAAACTGTTTTTT. Complete variable domain (other parts from reference TRBV7-9 and TRBJ1-4): DTGVSQNPRHKITKRGQNVTFRCDPISEHNRLYWYRQTLGQGPEFLTYFQNEAQLEKSRLLSDRFSAERPKGSFSTLEIQRTEQGDSAMYLCASSLVAGPTDEKLFFGSGTQLSVL.

This chain connects TRBV5-1 to TRBJ2-2; 9 bases align to TRBD2. V dropped 4 bases and J dropped 1; count of bases not matched to a gene: 2. CDR1 SGHRS and CDR2 YFSETQ come from the germline V gene. This CDR3 contains 15 residues. CDR3 nucleotides: TGCGCCAGCAGCAATAGCGGGGGGAACACCGGGGAGCTGTTTTTT. This gives the protein CASSNSGGNTGELFF.

This clone was detected once. The chain employs TRBV6-5 and TRBJ1-4; D remains unclear. This CDR3 is built from 15 residues. Germline-derived CDR1 and CDR2 are MNHEY and SVGAGI. Trimming removed 2 bases from V and 8 bases from J, with 15 bases in between. CDR3 in amino acids: CASSYRVESVEKLFF. As DNA, the CDR3 is TGTGCCAGCAGTTACCGTGTGGAATCAGTGGAAAAACTGTTTTTT.

The chain has TRBV2 and TRBJ1-6; tentative D call: TRBD1 (5 bases). Deletions cut 6 bases from V and 9 bases from J, with 12 bases between. Per germline, CDR1 SNHLY and CDR2 FYNNEI. The CDR3 totals 13 residues. The CDR3: CASREGYSSPLHF. The CDR3 DNA is TGTGCCAGCAGGGAGGGGTATTCTTCACCCCTCCACTTT.

The chain has TRBV10-3 and TRBJ2-3; 13 nucleotides align to TRBD2. CDR1 is ENHRY and CDR2 is SYGVKD in the germline V gene. J lost 4 bases, V lost 6 bases, and 10 bases had no gene match. This CDR3 comprises 17 residues. The CDR3 DNA reads TGTGCCATCAGGGCCGGGACTAGCGGGACCTATGCAGATACGCAGTATTTT. This sequence encodes CAIRAGTSGTYADTQYF.

This clone was counted a single time. The chain recombines TRBV28 with TRBJ2-7; 8 bases match TRBD1. This CDR3 has 14 residues. The germline V gene encodes CDR1 MDHEN and CDR2 SYDVKM. J was trimmed by 4 bases and V by 6 bases; bases with no gene match: 8. The DNA of the CDR3 is TGTGCCAGCAGCACGACAGGGGAAGTTTACGAGCAGTACTTC. Residues: CASSTTGEVYEQYF.

CDR3 region: CATSLPGGNTEAFF. Here the CDR3 DNA reads TGTGCCACCAGCCTCCCAGGAGGAAATACTGAAGCTTTCTTT. V and J are TRBV15 and TRBJ1-1; no firm D call. CDR3 length: 14 residues. The V and J ends lost 5 bases and 5 bases respectively, with 15 bases between them. The germline gives CDR1 LNHNV, CDR2 YYDKDF (reference sequence).

This clone was picked up one time. The chain combines TRBV5-1 with TRBJ1-2, with a possible D match to TRBD1 (6 bases). The germline V and J ends were trimmed by 1 base and 6 bases, with 13 bases remaining between them. Germline CDR1 and CDR2: SGHRS and YFSETQ. The CDR3 spans 14 residues. The CDR3 protein is CASSLSGDGDGYTF. CDR3 in DNA: TGCGCCAGCAGCTTGTCAGGGGACGGCGATGGCTACACCTTC.

This rearrangement joins TRBV7-9 to TRBJ1-1, with TRBD1 identical over 7 bases. The CDR3 extends over 12 amino acids. V trimming: 5 bases; J trimming: 8 bases; junction bases outside the gene matches: 5. Looked up from germline, CDR1 is SEHNR and CDR2 is FQNEAQ (reference sequence). Written as DNA, the CDR3 is TGTGCCAGCAGCCGGGACAGCGCAGAAGCTTTCTTT. Translating gives CASSRDSAEAFF.

The chain combines TRBV14 with TRBJ2-5; the match to TRBD2 covers 8 bases. The J segment lost 4 bases and the V segment lost 7 bases, leaving 8 bases of the junction unmatched. The CDR3 consists of 14 residues. Germline V CDR1 and CDR2: SGHDN, FVKESK. DNA of the CDR3: TGTGCCAGCAAGAGCGGGAGCCCTGGAGAGACCCAGTACTTC. This gives the protein CASKSGSPGETQYF.

The chain recombines TRBV12-5 with TRBJ1-6; D unresolved. Germline V gene lookup returns CDR1 LGHNT and CDR2 FRNRAP. The CDR3 sequence is 15 residues long. The V and J ends lost 1 base and 8 bases respectively, with 12 bases between them. CDR3 nucleotide sequence: TGTGCTAGTGGTTTGGGACTAGGGTATGATTCACCCCTCCACTTT. Protein product: CASGLGLGYDSPLHF.

The chain combines TRBV4-2 with TRBJ1-1, with D hard to call. The CDR3 is made up of 17 amino acids. V was clipped by 3 bases and J by 3 bases, with 20 bases between them. CDR1 and CDR2 (germline): LGHNA, YNFKEQ. The CDR3 nucleotides read TGTGCCAGCAGCCAGATAAGGGTTGGGGTCGAGGACACTGAAGCTTTCTTT. Translating gives CASSQIRVGVEDTEAFF.

The J gene is TRBJ2-3, the V gene TRBV28, with 7 bases aligning to TRBD1. With 5 bases clipped from V and 0 bases from J, the junction kept 14 bases outside the gene matches. The CDR3 runs 18 residues. Germline values: CDR1 MDHEN, CDR2 SYDVKM. CDR3 sequence (DNA): TGTGCCAGCAGTAGGGACAGTAAAGTATCTTCTAGCACAGATACGCAGTATTTT. It encodes CASSRDSKVSSSTDTQYF.

The chain has TRBV7-2 and TRBJ2-7, with 9 bases aligning to TRBD1. V lost 5 bases to trimming and J lost 6 bases; unmatched junction nucleotides: 8. The CDR3 runs 14 residues. The V gene's germline CDR1 is SGHTA and CDR2 FQGNSA. In nucleotides, the CDR3 is TGTGCCAGCAGCCTCAGGACAGGGGTTGCCGAGCAGTACTTC. Its translation is CASSLRTGVAEQYF. The complete variable domain, with remaining parts taken from reference TRBV7-2 and TRBJ2-7, reads GAGVSQSPSNKVTEKGKDVELRCDPISGHTALYWYRQSLGQGLEFLIYFQGNSAPDKSGLPSDRFSAERTGGSVSTLTIQRTQQEDSAVYLCASSLRTGVAEQYFGPGTRLTVT.

CDR3 in DNA: TGCGCCAGCAGCTTGCGCGCGGGACAACAAACCGGGGAGCTGTTTTTT. This sequence encodes CASSLRAGQQTGELFF. V gene TRBV5-1 combines with J gene TRBJ2-2, with D tentatively TRBD1 or TRBD2 (6 bases each). CDR3 length equals 16 residues. Trimming took 1 base from V and 5 from J, leaving 15 bases between them. CDR1 is SGHRS and CDR2 is YFSETQ in the germline V gene.

The chain has TRBV25-1 and TRBJ1-4; the match to TRBD1 covers 9 bases. CDR1 and CDR2 (germline): MGHDK, SYGVNS. The V and J ends lost 4 bases and 6 bases, in that order; junction bases with no gene match: 6. The CDR3 is made up of 15 amino acids. CDR3 nucleotide sequence: TGTGCCAGCAGTGCGAGTACAGGGGGCCATGAAAAACTGTTTTTT. Protein product: CASSASTGGHEKLFF. Together with reference TRBV25-1 and TRBJ1-4, the CDR3 gives the full variable domain: EADIYQTPRYLVIGTGKKITLECSQTMGHDKMYWYQQDPGMELHLIHYSYGVNSTEKGDLSSESTVSRIRTEHFPLTLESARPSHTSQYLCASSASTGGHEKLFFGSGTQLSVL.

Comments on this clone: The identical CDR3 is also encoded by other nucleotide sequences in the sample. This sequence joins TRBV5-1 and TRBJ1-3; D is undetermined. The germline CDR1 and CDR2 sequences are SGHRS and YFSETQ. This CDR3 region has 14 residues. V was clipped by 0 bases and J by 0 bases, with 4 bases between them. The CDR3 nucleotides are TGCGCCAGCAGCTTGGGGAGCTCTGGAAACACCATATATTTT. Translated, it gives CASSLGSSGNTIYF.